Listed below are T cell receptor beta chains from one sample, sequenced in a study of CXCR3 chemokines and chemotherapy response in bladder cancer. TCRdb redid the calling of the PCR reads with MiXCR, one entry per CDR3 protein. The sample lists some 2,000 distinct CDR3 sequences; 16% were seen once. This sample was obtained from a patient whose treatment included neoadjuvant chemotherapy. These receptors came from a human donor with bladder cancer that responded to neoadjuvant chemotherapy. Each CDR3 is given with its conserved first and last residue. The D gene is left open where the match is weak. Size values are once, few and many counts, or a class for expanded clones, and some rows have none.

j_call | v_call | d_call | clone_size | cdr3_aa | cdr3_nt
TRBJ2-5 | TRBV27 | NA | medium-sized | CASSYGGGVQETQYF | TGTGCCAGCAGTTACGGCGGAGGGGTACAAGAGACCCAGTACTTC
TRBJ1-6 | TRBV6-1 | NA | large | CAIAGIQNSPLHF | TGTGCCATCGCCGGGATCCAAAATTCACCCCTCCACTTT
TRBJ2-1 | TRBV6-5 | TRBD2 | NA | CASRAGGWNEQFF | TGTGCCAGCAGGGCGGGGGGTTGGAATGAGCAGTTCTTC
TRBJ1-2 | TRBV19 | TRBD1 | large | CASSIDEDRGTAGYTF | TGTGCCAGTAGTATAGATGAAGACAGGGGCACTGCTGGCTACACCTTC
TRBJ1-5 | TRBV12-5 | NA | many | CASDEPPSGQPQHF | TGTGCTAGTGACGAGCCCCCCTCGGGTCAGCCCCAGCATTTT
TRBJ2-1 | TRBV6-2/TRBV6-3 | TRBD1 | medium-sized | CASSYRTGAYNEQFF | TGTGCCAGCAGTTATCGGACAGGGGCGTACAATGAGCAGTTCTTC
TRBJ1-6 | TRBV18 | NA | many | CASSPPRDRNSPLHF | TGTGCCAGCTCACCGCCTCGAGACAGGAATTCACCCCTCCACTTT
TRBJ2-5 | TRBV9 | NA | few | CASARGEETQYF | TGTGCCAGCGCCAGGGGGGAGGAGACCCAGTACTTC
TRBJ1-5 | TRBV4-3 | NA | NA | CASSQDSQVNQPQHF | TGCGCCAGCAGCCAAGATTCTCAGGTAAATCAGCCCCAGCATTTT
TRBJ1-2 | TRBV6-1 | TRBD1 | NA | CASSELRGRGYTF | TGTGCCAGCAGTGAATTGAGGGGGCGTGGCTACACCTTC
TRBJ1-6 | TRBV6-2/TRBV6-3 | NA | NA | CASPVAGVESPLHF | TGTGCCAGCCCGGTAGCGGGGGTGGAATCACCCCTCCACTTT
TRBJ2-7 | TRBV27 | NA | many | CASRPGQSYEQYF | TGTGCCAGCAGACCCGGGCAGTCCTACGAGCAGTACTTC
TRBJ1-4 | TRBV6-1 | NA | medium-sized | CASGPLRNEKLFF | TGTGCCAGCGGCCCACTGCGGAATGAAAAACTGTTTTTT
TRBJ2-5 | TRBV9 | NA | few | CASSSRMGTQYF | TGTGCCAGCAGCTCACGCATGGGGACCCAGTACTTC
TRBJ2-1 | TRBV12-3/TRBV12-4 | NA | many | CASSFDEQFF | TGTGCCAGCAGTTTCGATGAGCAGTTCTTC
TRBJ2-1 | TRBV20-1 | TRBD2 | few | CSAATSQTHEQFF | TGCAGTGCCGCGACTAGCCAAACTCATGAGCAGTTCTTC
TRBJ1-1 | TRBV25-1 | NA | many | CASSEQGHEAFF | TGTGCCAGCAGTGAACAGGGGCATGAAGCTTTCTTT
TRBJ1-1 | TRBV7-2 | NA | medium-sized | CASSFTGTTEAFF | TGTGCCAGCAGCTTTACAGGGACGACTGAAGCTTTCTTT
TRBJ2-2 | TRBV19 | TRBD1 | medium-sized | CASSIQGVGELFF | TGTGCCAGTAGTATCCAGGGGGTCGGGGAGCTGTTTTTT
TRBJ2-2 | TRBV9 | NA | many | CASSVVPVGDGGSAGELFF | TGTGCCAGCAGCGTAGTTCCCGTGGGGGACGGCGGGTCGGCCGGGGAGCTGTTTTTT
TRBJ2-5 | TRBV2 | NA | NA | CASIGGKTQYF | TGTGCCAGCATAGGAGGCAAGACCCAGTACTTC
TRBJ2-5 | TRBV7-2 | TRBD2 | medium-sized | CASSARRTSGSLQETQYF | TGTGCCAGCAGCGCAAGACGGACTAGCGGGAGCCTACAAGAGACCCAGTACTTC
TRBJ1-5 | TRBV30 | TRBD1 | medium-sized | CAWSETGVNQPQHF | TGTGCCTGGAGTGAGACAGGGGTCAATCAGCCCCAGCATTTT
TRBJ2-7 | TRBV6-2/TRBV6-3 | TRBD1 | medium-sized | CASSNFTGGRYEQYF | TGTGCCAGCAGCAACTTTACAGGGGGCCGCTACGAGCAGTACTTC
TRBJ2-7 | TRBV19 | NA | medium-sized | CASSKTGYEQYF | TGTGCCAGTAGCAAGACTGGCTACGAGCAGTACTTC
TRBJ2-7 | TRBV7-2 | NA | NA | CASGKTGYEQYF | TGTGCCAGCGGCAAGACTGGCTACGAGCAGTACTTC
TRBJ1-6 | TRBV5-6 | NA | many | CASSVLNSPLHF | TGTGCCAGCAGCGTCCTGAATTCACCCCTCCACTTT
TRBJ2-1 | TRBV19 | TRBD2 | NA | CASGTSGSLNEQFF | TGTGCCAGTGGGACTAGCGGGAGCCTAAATGAGCAGTTCTTC
TRBJ2-7 | TRBV10-3 | TRBD1 | large | CAISQGGTGGSNEQYF | TGTGCCATCAGTCAAGGGGGGACAGGGGGTTCGAACGAGCAGTACTTC
TRBJ1-1 | TRBV4-1 | NA | NA | CASSQISQDTEAFF | TGCGCCAGCAGCCAAATTTCGCAGGACACTGAAGCTTTCTTT
TRBJ1-1 | TRBV7-6 | NA | NA | CASSPGTLNTEAFF | TGTGCCAGCAGCCCCGGGACGCTGAACACTGAAGCTTTCTTT
TRBJ1-1 | TRBV7-9 | TRBD1 | medium-sized | CASSFWTGMNTEAFF | TGTGCCAGCAGCTTCTGGACAGGCATGAACACTGAAGCTTTCTTT
TRBJ1-2 | TRBV18 | NA | medium-sized | CASSPGRAYGYTF | TGTGCCAGCTCACCAGGCAGGGCCTATGGCTACACCTTC
TRBJ1-1 | TRBV7-2 | NA | medium-sized | CASSLESRAEAFF | TGTGCCAGCAGCTTAGAGAGTAGGGCTGAAGCTTTCTTT
TRBJ2-7 | TRBV6-5 | TRBD1 | many | CASSYRTGPSYEQYF | TGTGCCAGCAGTTACAGGACAGGGCCTTCCTACGAGCAGTACTTC
TRBJ2-1 | TRBV27 | TRBD1 | NA | CASSLTGNNEQFF | TGTGCCAGCAGTTTGACAGGGAACAATGAGCAGTTCTTC
TRBJ2-7 | TRBV27 | TRBD1 | few | CASSSDRGLSYEQYF | TGTGCCAGCAGTTCCGACAGGGGCCTATCCTACGAGCAGTACTTC
TRBJ2-2 | TRBV28 | TRBD1 | medium-sized | CASTRTGDTGELFF | TGTGCCAGCACCCGGACAGGGGACACCGGGGAGCTGTTTTTT
TRBJ1-1 | TRBV11-2 | NA | NA | CASSWGIEAEAFF | TGTGCCAGCAGCTGGGGAATTGAGGCTGAAGCTTTCTTT
TRBJ2-2 | TRBV5-1 | NA | large | CASSSRQENTGELFF | TGTGCCAGCAGCAGCAGACAGGAGAACACCGGGGAGCTGTTTTTT
TRBJ1-2 | TRBV9 | NA | many | CASSVGGGNYGYTF | TGTGCCAGCAGCGTAGGCGGGGGGAACTATGGCTACACCTTC
TRBJ1-2 | TRBV12-3/TRBV12-4 | NA | medium-sized | CASSYSRNYGYTF | TGTGCCAGCAGTTATTCCAGGAACTATGGCTACACCTTC
TRBJ1-1 | TRBV6-1 | NA | large | CASTRQGVNTEAFF | TGTGCCAGCACCCGTCAGGGCGTGAACACTGAAGCTTTCTTT
TRBJ2-3 | TRBV15 | NA | medium-sized | CATTVDQSTDTQYF | TGTGCCACCACGGTGGACCAATCCACAGATACGCAGTATTTT
TRBJ2-5 | TRBV7-9 | TRBD2 | few | CASSPGGSGGPQETQYF | TGTGCCAGCAGCCCAGGAGGTAGCGGGGGCCCACAAGAGACCCAGTACTTC
TRBJ2-3 | TRBV19 | TRBD2 | large | CASSPGLAGSTDTQYF | TGTGCCAGTAGTCCCGGACTAGCGGGATCCACAGATACGCAGTATTTT
TRBJ2-7 | TRBV12-3/TRBV12-4 | TRBD2 | many | CASRGLAGREQYF | TGTGCCAGCAGAGGACTAGCGGGAAGGGAGCAGTACTTC
TRBJ1-5 | TRBV7-2 | TRBD1 | many | CASSLGTGLRGNQPQHF | TGTGCCAGCAGCTTAGGGACAGGGCTAAGGGGCAATCAGCCCCAGCATTTT
TRBJ1-1 | TRBV14 | NA | many | CASSPFQDGTEAFF | TGTGCCAGCAGTCCCTTCCAGGACGGCACTGAAGCTTTCTTT
TRBJ2-1 | TRBV6-5 | TRBD1 | medium-sized | CASSLGTGGRNEQFF | TGTGCCAGCAGTTTGGGGACAGGGGGGAGGAATGAGCAGTTCTTC
TRBJ2-7 | TRBV29-1 | NA | few | CSVLWGGEQYF | TGCAGCGTTCTTTGGGGTGGTGAGCAGTACTTC
TRBJ1-1 | TRBV5-4 | NA | medium-sized | CASSFDTRNTEAFF | TGTGCCAGCAGCTTCGACACCCGGAACACTGAAGCTTTCTTT
TRBJ1-2 | TRBV9 | NA | many | CASSSRDTFYGYTF | TGTGCCAGCAGCTCCCGGGACACCTTCTATGGCTACACCTTC